One TCR beta chain is described in this entry. These data are taken from a study of resident and recirculating memory T cells in vitiligo. This CDR3 is 17 amino acids long. V trimming: 1 base; J trimming: 1 base; junction bases outside the gene matches: 8. CDR1 and CDR2 (germline): MRHNA, SNTAGT. Assay: immunoSEQ multiplex PCR; the TCRdb copy retains only in-frame clones and omits some. The sample has 40,000 to 50,000 clones; about 93% are singletons. The rearrangement joins TRBV6-4 to TRBJ2-5, with 8 bases fitting TRBD1. Sequenced sample: blood. The TCR was taken from a male donor with vitiligo. Here the CDR3 DNA reads TGTGCCAGCAGTGACTTAGGACAGGGCCCTCCCCAAGAGACCCAGTACTTC. It is translated as CASSDLGQGPPQETQYF.